This TCR beta chain was retrieved from a study of blood T cell repertoires in COVID-19. TCRdb keeps only in-frame clones here, not all; method: immunoSEQ multiplex PCR. The sample has some 120,000 clones; around 87% are singletons. V shed 3 bases, J shed 6 bases, and the junction held 8 bases outside the gene matches. This CDR3 has 15 residues. Germline CDR1 MNHNS, CDR2 SASEGT. The sequencing sample was made of peripheral blood. V is TRBV6-1 and J is TRBJ2-1, with 7 bases lining up with TRBD2. This clonotype was obtained from a woman in her fifties or sixties with acute or convalescent COVID-19. DNA of the CDR3: TGTGCCAGCAGTGATCAACTAGCGATACCCAATGAGCAGTTCTTC. This gives the protein CASSDQLAIPNEQFF.